The 31 T cell receptor beta chains below all came from one sample that was sequenced in a study of patients and donors after allogeneic stem cell transplantation. TCRdb re-called the RT-PCR reads through MiXCR, storing one row per CDR3 protein. In the table there are some 880,000 distinct CDR3 sequences, under 20% of which are singletons. Source material: blood, either unsorted or a sorted T cell fraction (not recorded which). The receptors shown here come from a human donor who was either an allogeneic HSCT recipient or a stem cell or donor lymphocyte infusion donor (not recorded which). It is not recorded whose cells these are; they may come from a transplant donor.

This clonotype was seen ten or more times. V gene TRBV24-1 combines with J gene TRBJ2-1; D call uncertain. The V end lost 5 bases, the J end lost 4 bases, and 8 bases lay between the germline ends. This CDR3 is 13 amino acids long. Germline CDR1 is KGHDR and CDR2 is SFDVKD. CDR3 region: CATSVDSYNEQFF. The CDR3 DNA sequence: TGTGCCACCAGTGTCGACTCGTACAATGAGCAGTTCTTC.

The V call is TRBV12-3 or TRBV12-4, the J call TRBJ2-5; TRBD1 aligns across 7 bases. V lost 6 bases, J lost 7 bases, and 11 bases stayed unmatched. The CDR3 loop spans 14 amino acids. The CDR3 DNA follows: TGTGCCAGCAGCTATGACAGGGTGTTAGGGACCCAGTACTTC. This sequence encodes CASSYDRVLGTQYF.

This clonotype was observed a handful of times. The V gene is TRBV7-9, the J gene TRBJ2-3; 9 bases fit TRBD2. Germline trimming cut 4 bases from V and 7 bases from J; bases unmatched to any gene: 9. The length of the CDR3 is 15 residues. Germline CDR1 is SEHNR and CDR2 is FQNEAQ (reference sequence). This CDR3 is CASSYPTSGGYTQYF. DNA of the CDR3: TGTGCCAGCAGCTACCCGACTAGCGGAGGATATACGCAGTATTTT. Looking up the rest from reference TRBV7-9 and TRBJ2-3 gives the full variable domain: DTGVSQNPRHKITKRGQNVTFRCDPISEHNRLYWYRQTLGQGPEFLTYFQNEAQLEKSRLLSDRFSAERPKGSFSTLEIQRTEQGDSAMYLCASSYPTSGGYTQYFGPGTRLTVL.

Regarding this clonotype: A single base separates this from a much larger clone, so it may be a read error. It is likely a read error, because the conserved phenylalanine at the end of the CDR3 is missing. The V and J genes are TRBV5-1 and TRBJ2-1, with 10 bases fitting TRBD2. V was clipped by 3 bases and J by 3 bases; unmatched bases: 3. Germline-derived CDR1 and CDR2 are SGHRS and YFSETQ. This CDR3 is built from 15 residues. CDR3 sequence reads: CASSSSGSGYNEQFL. CDR3 coding DNA: TGCGCCAGCAGCTCTAGCGGGAGCGGCTACAATGAGCAGTTCCTC.

The V and J genes are TRBV6-2 or TRBV6-3 and TRBJ2-2; D uncertain. Per germline, CDR1 MNHEY and CDR2 SVGEGT. The CDR3 consists of 16 residues. V lost 1 base, J lost 1 base, and 10 bases lay in between. CDR3 in amino acids: CASSYYHHRNTGELFF. The CDR3 nucleotides are TGTGCCAGCAGTTACTACCACCATAGGAACACCGGGGAGCTGTTTTTT.

This clonotype has a handful of counts. The junction and the germline gene differ at one end; a read error may be behind it. The chain carries TRBV6-6 and TRBJ1-1; D is ambiguous. In germline, CDR1 is MNHNY, CDR2 SVGAGI (reference sequence). This CDR3 has 10 residues. The CDR3 DNA follows: TGTGCCAGCAGTTCCTCGACGGTTGACTTT. Amino acid sequence: CASSSSTVDF.

Comment on this clonotype: The junction shows a germline mismatch at one end, possibly a read error. The chain is built from TRBV15 and TRBJ1-5, with a tentative D call TRBD1 (5 bases). CDR3 length: 15 amino acids. Germline-derived CDR1 and CDR2 are LNHNV and YYDKDF (reference sequence). CDR3 DNA sequence: TGTGCCACCAGGAGAGATCGGGGGGGCAATCAGCCCCAGCATTTT. This codes for CATRRDRGGNQPQHF.

V usage is TRBV9 and J usage is TRBJ2-5; D is ambiguous. Trimming pared 3 bases from V and 1 base from J, leaving 4 bases between. This CDR3 is built from 12 residues. Germline V CDR1 and CDR2: SGDLS, YYNGEE. The CDR3 here is CASSASQETQYF. CDR3 DNA: TGTGCCAGCAGCGCCTCCCAAGAGACCCAGTACTTC.

This chain uses TRBV2 with TRBJ2-7; D perhaps matches TRBD1 (6 bases). Germline CDR1 is SNHLY and CDR2 is FYNNEI. Trimming shortened V by 6 bases and J by 4 bases, and 10 bases separated the two germline ends. The CDR3 is made up of 12 amino acids. The CDR3: CASRYGQYEQYF. The CDR3, as DNA: TGTGCCAGCAGGTACGGACAGTACGAGCAGTACTTC.

The gene calls are TRBV12-3 or TRBV12-4 and TRBJ2-3; D is perhaps TRBD1 (6 bases). The length of the CDR3 is 16 residues. The germline V and J ends were trimmed by 7 bases and 2 bases, with 19 bases remaining between them. CDR3: CASIIGTTVPTDTQYF. CDR3 sequence (DNA): TGTGCCAGCATCATCGGGACAACCGTACCCACAGATACGCAGTATTTT.

V gene TRBV20-1 combines with J gene TRBJ2-7; the D gene is possibly TRBD1 (5 bases). The CDR3 has 16 residues. Between the trimmed V and J ends, which lost 6 bases and 0 bases, there was a span of 21 bases. The germline V gene encodes CDR1 DFQATT and CDR2 SNEGSKA (reference sequence). CDR3 bases: TGCAGTGCGAGAAGGGCAGGGAAGTTTGCCTCCTACGAGCAGTACTTC. Encoded protein: CSARRAGKFASYEQYF.

J is TRBJ2-5 and V is TRBV6-6; D gene uncertain. V was trimmed by 6 bases and J by 2 bases, leaving 10 bases between them. The CDR3 runs to 13 residues. CDR1 is MNHNY and CDR2 is SVGAGI in the germline V gene (reference sequence). The CDR3 nucleotides are TGTGCCAGCAGAGAACAGATTCAAGAGACCCAGTACTTC. Translated: CASREQIQETQYF.

The chain employs TRBV6-6 and TRBJ1-2, with D hard to call. The germline V gene encodes CDR1 MNHNY and CDR2 SVGAGI (reference sequence). The CDR3 is made up of 12 amino acids. The V end lost 3 bases, the J end lost 6 bases, and 8 bases lay between the germline ends. In DNA form, the CDR3 reads TGTGCCAGCAGTTATAGGGTGGATGGCTACACCTTC. As protein: CASSYRVDGYTF.

Points on this clonotype: This may come from a read error, since a much larger clone is one base off. The chain couples TRBV6-6 to TRBJ2-2; no firm D call. Germline CDR1 reads MNHNY; CDR2 reads SVGAGI (reference sequence). Trimming removed 2 bases from V and 3 bases from J, with 4 bases in between. The CDR3 length is 13 residues. The CDR3: CASSYIYTGELFF. In nucleotides, the CDR3 is TGTGCCAGCAGTTACATTTACACCGGGGAGCTGTTTTTT.

The chain is built from TRBV5-5 and TRBJ2-7; 8 bases align to TRBD1. J gave up 5 bases and V 8 bases, and 9 bases lay outside the gene matches. The CDR3 covers 13 residues. Germline V CDR1 and CDR2: SGHKS, YYEKEE (reference sequence). The chain's CDR3 is CARNGTGPHEQYF. The CDR3, as DNA: TGTGCCAGAAATGGGACAGGCCCCCACGAGCAGTACTTC.

The CDR3, as DNA: TGCGCCAGCAGCTTGGGCTCTAGCCGGTCTTACTCCAATGAGCAGTTCTTC. It codes for CASSLGSSRSYSNEQFF. V gene TRBV5-1 combines with J gene TRBJ2-1, with D perhaps matching TRBD2 (5 bases). The length of the CDR3 is 17 residues. Trimming pared 0 bases from V and 6 bases from J, leaving 19 bases between. The germline V gene encodes CDR1 SGHRS and CDR2 YFSETQ.

The chain couples TRBV11-2 to TRBJ1-6, with TRBD1 matching 7 bases. The CDR3 runs to 20 residues. The V gene end was trimmed by 4 bases and the J gene end by 0 bases; junction bases not matched to a gene: 15. Per germline, CDR1 SGHAT and CDR2 FQNNGV. The CDR3 DNA sequence: TGTGCCAGCAGCTGGTTCCGGGACAGAAACCGAGGCTCCTATAATTCACCCCTCCACTTT. Translating gives CASSWFRDRNRGSYNSPLHF.

This clonotype was seen repeatedly, ten times or more. V and J are TRBV5-1 and TRBJ2-1, with 10 bases fitting TRBD1. This CDR3 comprises 15 residues. Germline assignment: CDR1 SGHRS and CDR2 YFSETQ. V dropped 5 bases and J dropped 3; count of bases not matched to a gene: 5. Here the CDR3 DNA reads TGCGCCAGCAGATCCGGGACAGGGGTCTACAATGAGCAGTTCTTC. Translated, it gives CASRSGTGVYNEQFF.

V gene TRBV20-1 combines with J gene TRBJ2-3; D not resolved. This CDR3 has 15 amino acids. V gave up 4 bases and J gave up 0 bases, with 14 bases separating them. Germline CDR1 reads DFQATT; CDR2 reads SNEGSKA (reference sequence). CDR3 sequence (DNA): TGCAGTGCTAAACTGAAGCGCATAAGCACAGATACGCAGTATTTT. Translating gives CSAKLKRISTDTQYF.

V gene TRBV3-1 combines with J gene TRBJ1-1; the D gene is possibly TRBD1 (5 bases). Trimming stripped 5 bases from V and 5 bases from J, with 15 bases between. Germline assignment: CDR1 LGHDT and CDR2 YNNKEL (reference sequence). The CDR3 sequence is 14 residues long. CDR3 amino acids: CASSEAARATEAFF. Written as DNA, the CDR3 is TGTGCCAGCAGCGAAGCGGCCAGGGCGACTGAAGCTTTCTTT.

This chain links TRBV12-3 or TRBV12-4 with TRBJ2-5, with D perhaps TRBD2 (7 bases). This CDR3 has 16 residues. Trimming took off 6 bases at V and 1 base at J, with 18 bases between the two ends. Here the CDR3 DNA reads TGTGCCAGCAGCCCCTATGGGGGGGCCCCCCAAGAGACCCAGTACTTC. Translation gives CASSPYGGAPQETQYF.

The chain combines TRBV6-5 with TRBJ2-4; D assignment may be TRBD1 or TRBD2 (5 bases each). This CDR3 comprises 19 residues. Germline loops: CDR1 MNHEY, CDR2 SVGAGI. Trimming left V 2 bases short and J 0 bases short, with 20 bases between. CDR3: CASSYPPGSDYLAKNIQYF. Written as DNA, the CDR3 is TGTGCCAGCAGTTACCCTCCAGGGTCTGACTACCTAGCCAAAAACATTCAGTACTTC.

This clonotype was seen only a few times. The chain links TRBV4-1 to TRBJ1-3; D is ambiguous. Trimming stripped 0 bases from V and 1 base from J, with 10 bases between. CDR3 size: 16 residues. Germline lookup yields CDR1 MGHRA and CDR2 YSYEKL. The CDR3 reads CASSQENSFSGNTIYF. The CDR3 nucleotides are TGCGCCAGCAGCCAAGAAAACAGTTTTTCTGGAAACACCATATATTTT.

This clonotype was seen only a few times. The chain uses TRBV14 and TRBJ2-1; 10 nucleotides line up with TRBD2. Germline lookup yields CDR1 SGHDN and CDR2 FVKESK. CDR3 size: 16 residues. The junction had 10 bases not matched to a gene; V was cut back by 3 bases and J by 8 bases. The CDR3: CASSHAGLAVVDEQFF. DNA for the CDR3: TGTGCCAGCAGCCATGCCGGACTAGCGGTCGTCGATGAGCAGTTCTTC. Supplemented by reference TRBV14 and TRBJ2-1, the full variable domain reads EAGVTQFPSHSVIEKGQTVTLRCDPISGHDNLYWYRRVMGKEIKFLLHFVKESKQDESGMPNNRFLAERTGGTYSTLKVQPAELEDSGVYFCASSHAGLAVVDEQFFGPGTRLTVL.

The rearrangement links TRBV6-1 to TRBJ2-7; 14 positions match TRBD2. The CDR3 totals 14 residues. The V and J ends lost 8 bases and 6 bases, in that order; junction bases with no gene match: 6. Germline lookup yields CDR1 MNHNS and CDR2 SASEGT. CDR3 nucleotide sequence: TGTGCCAGCCCGGGACTAGCGGGAGCTGGCGAGCAGTACTTC. This encodes CASPGLAGAGEQYF.

This clonotype turned up a few times. The rearrangement joins TRBV12-3 or TRBV12-4 to TRBJ1-2, with D tentatively TRBD1 (5 bases). V dropped 3 bases and J dropped 8 bases, with 16 bases sitting between them. The CDR3 is made up of 14 amino acids. Written as DNA, the CDR3 is TGTGCCAGCAGTTTGGGGACGGGCATTTGGGGCTACACCTTC. Its protein is CASSLGTGIWGYTF.

V gene TRBV21-1 combines with J gene TRBJ1-1; the D segment call TRBD1 is taken from the table without a DNA check. TRBV21-1 is noted as a pseudogene. This CDR3 contains 19 residues. The CDR3 DNA sequence: TGTGCCAGCAGCAAAGGACCAGATACCGGGCAGTACATGAACACTGAAGCTTTCTTT. This translates into CASSKGPDTGQYMNTEAFF.

This clonotype has only a few counts. V is TRBV20-1 and J is TRBJ2-7; TRBD2 might be the D (5 bases). The V end lost 0 bases, the J end lost 3 bases, and 12 bases lay between the germline ends. Looked up from germline, CDR1 is DFQATT and CDR2 is SNEGSKA (reference sequence). This CDR3 comprises 14 residues. The CDR3 spells CSARDREGHYEQYF. CDR3 DNA sequence: TGCAGTGCTAGAGATCGCGAGGGCCACTACGAGCAGTACTTC.

The J gene is TRBJ1-1, the V gene TRBV6-1, with 8 positions matching TRBD1. Germline CDR1 is MNHNS and CDR2 is SASEGT. CDR3 length: 13 residues. V was pared by 6 bases and J by 6 bases, with 6 bases of the junction left unmatched. The CDR3, as DNA: TGTGCCAGCAGAGGGACAGGTATCGCTGAAGCTTTCTTT. Its translation: CASRGTGIAEAFF.

This clonotype occurred a few times. This chain's CDR3 is CASSAIQAVNYGYTF. CDR3 DNA: TGTGCCAGCTCGGCCATCCAGGCCGTTAACTATGGCTACACCTTC. This chain joins TRBV18 and TRBJ1-2; D is ambiguous. The CDR3 spans 15 residues. Trimming shortened V by 6 bases and J by 1 base, and 15 bases separated the two germline ends. Germline V gives CDR1 KGHSH, CDR2 LQKENI.

This clonotype was counted between two and nine times. V gene TRBV9 combines with J gene TRBJ2-3; a possible D gene is TRBD1 (6 bases). The germline V and J ends were trimmed by 3 bases and 0 bases, with 17 bases remaining between them. Germline CDR1 is SGDLS and CDR2 is YYNGEE. The CDR3 has 17 residues. The CDR3 here is CASSAQGGTSSTDTQYF. The CDR3 coding sequence is TGTGCCAGCAGCGCACAAGGGGGTACCTCTAGCACAGATACGCAGTATTTT.